This T cell receptor (beta chain) was documented in a study of blood T cell repertoires in COVID-19. In the source study's methods: Cell counts per sample came from amplifying reference gene primers. TCRdb keeps only in-frame clones here, not all; method: immunoSEQ multiplex PCR. For V, J and clone size, that table is used; D and trimming come from the DNA. The sample has 160,000 or so clones, roughly nine tenths seen once. CDR3 length: 11 amino acids. V gave up 6 bases and J gave up 6 bases; unmatched junction bases: 0. Per the germline V gene, CDR1 is LGHNA and CDR2 is YNFKEQ. This sequence joins TRBV4-2 and TRBJ1-2; TRBD1 agrees at 8 bases. The source material was peripheral blood. The TCR was taken from a woman aged 70-85 years with acute or convalescent COVID-19. The CDR3 is CASRDRDGYTF. CDR3 nucleotide sequence: TGTGCCAGCAGGGACAGGGATGGCTACACCTTC.